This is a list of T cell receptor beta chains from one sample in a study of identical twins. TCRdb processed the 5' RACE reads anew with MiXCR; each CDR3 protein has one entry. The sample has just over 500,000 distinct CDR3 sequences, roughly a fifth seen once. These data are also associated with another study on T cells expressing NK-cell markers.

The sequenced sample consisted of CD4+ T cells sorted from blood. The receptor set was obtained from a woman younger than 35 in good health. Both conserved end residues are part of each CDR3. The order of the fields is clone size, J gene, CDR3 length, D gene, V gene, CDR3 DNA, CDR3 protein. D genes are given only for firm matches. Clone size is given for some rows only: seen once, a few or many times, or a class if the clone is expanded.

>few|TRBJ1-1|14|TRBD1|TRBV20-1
TGCAGTGCGGACCGGGACAGCATGAACACTGAAGCTTTCTTT
CSADRDSMNTEAFF
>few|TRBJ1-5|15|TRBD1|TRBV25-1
TGTGCCAGCAGTGCCGGGACAGGGTTTGGGCAGCCCCAGCATTTT
CASSAGTGFGQPQHF
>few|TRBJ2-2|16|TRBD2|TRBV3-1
TGTGCCAGCAGCCAAGAGGGAGGGTTCCGGACCGGGGAGCTGTTTTTT
CASSQEGGFRTGELFF
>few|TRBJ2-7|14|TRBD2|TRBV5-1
TGCGCCAGCAGCTTACTTAGCGGGATCTCCGAGCAGTACTTC
CASSLLSGISEQYF
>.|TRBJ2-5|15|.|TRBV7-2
TGTGCCAGCAGCTTAGTTTCTACAGGACAAGAGACCCAGTACTTC
CASSLVSTGQETQYF
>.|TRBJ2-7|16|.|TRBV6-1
TGTGCCAGCAGTGCCCCATTAGAAAGAAGCTCCTACGAGCAGTACTTC
CASSAPLERSSYEQYF
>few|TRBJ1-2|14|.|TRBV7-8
TGTGCCAGCACCTCCGGGGGCAGGGTAGTCGGCTACACCTTC
CASTSGGRVVGYTF
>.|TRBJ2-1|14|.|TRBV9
TGTGCCAGCAGCGTAGCTCAGGGCTGGGGTGAGCAGTTCTTC
CASSVAQGWGEQFF
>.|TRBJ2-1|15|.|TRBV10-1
TGCGCCAGCAGTGAGTCGGGTACAGCCTACAATGAGCAGTTCTTC
CASSESGTAYNEQFF
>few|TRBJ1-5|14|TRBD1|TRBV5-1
TGCGCCAGCAGCGTTGGGACAGCAAATCAGCCCCAGCATTTT
CASSVGTANQPQHF